This T cell receptor beta chain was profiled in a study of spatial heterogeneity in lung cancer. Study-level information: The count of detected beta-chain sequences consistently exceeded that of alpha-chain sequences.

This clonotype came up many times. What it recognizes is unknown. At one boundary the junction diverges from the germline segment, which might be a read error. Germline CDR1 SSHAT, CDR2 FNYEAQ (reference sequence). The CDR3 is made up of 15 amino acids. Time point meaning: sample taken at primary tumor resection. Unsorted whole RNA samples from tumor, nontumor lung or frozen PBMC were sequenced. Samples were donated by 72 untreated early-stage non-small cell lung cancer patients. Every cDNA TCR molecule received its own unique molecular identifier. TCRdb reprocessed the 5' RACE reads via MiXCR and lists one record per CDR3 protein. The sample lists 30,000 to 45,000 distinct CDR3 sequences, 7.5% occurring once. Study outcomes and limitations: At resection, ubiquitous expanded tumor TCRs appeared in blood more than at follow-up.

The receptor comes from a male donor with early-stage non-small cell lung cancer. The chain combines TRBV7-7 with TRBJ2-1; D might be TRBD2 (5 bases). The sample consisted of PBMCs, taken at surgery. Written as DNA, the CDR3 is TGTGCTAGCAGCTTAGAGGGATTGGATTTGGATGAGCAGTTCTTC. Its translation is CASSLEGLDLDEQFF.